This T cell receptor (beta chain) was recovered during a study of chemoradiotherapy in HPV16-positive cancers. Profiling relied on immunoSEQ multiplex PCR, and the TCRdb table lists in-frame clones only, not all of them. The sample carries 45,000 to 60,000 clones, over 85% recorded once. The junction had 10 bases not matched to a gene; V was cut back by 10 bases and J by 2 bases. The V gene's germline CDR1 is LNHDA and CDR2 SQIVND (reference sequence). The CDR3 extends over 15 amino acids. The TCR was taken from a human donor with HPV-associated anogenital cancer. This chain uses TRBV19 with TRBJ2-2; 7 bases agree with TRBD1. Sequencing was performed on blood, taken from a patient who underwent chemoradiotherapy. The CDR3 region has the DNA TGTGCCACCTCCCTGGAAGGGGGCAACACCGGGGAGCTGTTTTTT. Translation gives CATSLEGGNTGELFF.